This T cell receptor (beta chain) was retrieved from a study of shared clonotypes between healthy human individuals. Study-wide results and caveats: In the sorted subsets, rarefaction showed sequencing was incomplete despite large depth.

Libraries were prepared by immunoSEQ multiplex PCR; TCRdb keeps only in-frame clonotypes and omits some of them. This table has under 650,000 clones, around 96% appearing once. With 3 bases removed from V and 6 bases from J, the gap between germline ends came to 9 bases. CDR3 length: 12 amino acids. Germline V gives CDR1 MDHEN, CDR2 SYDVKM. As for this clone: Its antigen is unknown.

The J gene is TRBJ2-7, the V gene TRBV28; D not resolved. The specimen was naive CD4+ T cells sorted from blood. The subset is: CD45RA+ positively selected. This receptor was obtained from a young woman in good health. The CDR3 DNA is TGTGCCAGCAGTTTGGGCACCCTCGAGCAGTACTTC. Amino acid sequence: CASSLGTLEQYF. The variable domain in full, with the rest retrieved from reference TRBV28 and TRBJ2-7, is DVKVTQSSRYLVKRTGEKVFLECVQDMDHENMFWYRQDPGLGLRLIYFSYDVKMKEKGDIPEGYSVSREKKERFSLILESASTNQTSMYLCASSLGTLEQYFGPGTRLTVT.